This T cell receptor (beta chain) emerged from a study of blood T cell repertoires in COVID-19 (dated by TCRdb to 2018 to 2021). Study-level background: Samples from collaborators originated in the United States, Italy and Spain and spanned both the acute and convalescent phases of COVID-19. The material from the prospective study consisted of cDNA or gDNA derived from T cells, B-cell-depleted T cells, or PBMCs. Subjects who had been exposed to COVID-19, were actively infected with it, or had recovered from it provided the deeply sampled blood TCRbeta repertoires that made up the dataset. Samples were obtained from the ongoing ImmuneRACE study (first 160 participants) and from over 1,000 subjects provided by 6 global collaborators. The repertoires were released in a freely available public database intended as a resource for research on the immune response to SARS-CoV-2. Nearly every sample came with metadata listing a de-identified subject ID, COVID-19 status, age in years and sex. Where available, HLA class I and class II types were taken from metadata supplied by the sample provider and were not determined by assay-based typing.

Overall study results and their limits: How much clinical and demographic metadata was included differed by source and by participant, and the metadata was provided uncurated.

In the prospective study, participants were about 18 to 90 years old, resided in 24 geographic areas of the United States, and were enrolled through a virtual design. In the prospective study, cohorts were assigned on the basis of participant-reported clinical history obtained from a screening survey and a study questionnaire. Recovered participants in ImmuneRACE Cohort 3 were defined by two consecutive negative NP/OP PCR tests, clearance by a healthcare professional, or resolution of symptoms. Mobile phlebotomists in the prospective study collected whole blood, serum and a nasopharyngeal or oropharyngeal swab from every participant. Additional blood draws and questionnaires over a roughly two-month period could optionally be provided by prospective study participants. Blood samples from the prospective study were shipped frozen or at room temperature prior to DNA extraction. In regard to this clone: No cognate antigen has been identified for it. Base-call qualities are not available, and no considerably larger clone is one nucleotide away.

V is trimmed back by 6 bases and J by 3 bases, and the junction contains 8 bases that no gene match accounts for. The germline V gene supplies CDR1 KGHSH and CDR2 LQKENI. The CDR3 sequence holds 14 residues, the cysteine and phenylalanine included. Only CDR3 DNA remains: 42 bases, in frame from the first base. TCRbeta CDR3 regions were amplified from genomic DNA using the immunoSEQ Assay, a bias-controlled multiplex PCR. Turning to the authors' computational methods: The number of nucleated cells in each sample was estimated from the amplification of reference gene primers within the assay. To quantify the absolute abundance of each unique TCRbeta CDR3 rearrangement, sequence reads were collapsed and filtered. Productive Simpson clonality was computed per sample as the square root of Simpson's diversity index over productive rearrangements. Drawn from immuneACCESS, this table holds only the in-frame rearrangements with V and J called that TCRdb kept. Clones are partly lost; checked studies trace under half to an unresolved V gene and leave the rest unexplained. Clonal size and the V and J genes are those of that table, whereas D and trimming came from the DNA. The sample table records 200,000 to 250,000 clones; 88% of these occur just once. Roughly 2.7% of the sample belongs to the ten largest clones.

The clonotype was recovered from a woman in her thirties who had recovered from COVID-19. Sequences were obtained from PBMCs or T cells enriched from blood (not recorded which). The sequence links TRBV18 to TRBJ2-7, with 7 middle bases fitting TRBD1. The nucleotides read TGTGCCAGCTCGTCTAACAGGGGTAGCTACGAGCAGTACTTC. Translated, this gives CASSSNRGSYEQYF.